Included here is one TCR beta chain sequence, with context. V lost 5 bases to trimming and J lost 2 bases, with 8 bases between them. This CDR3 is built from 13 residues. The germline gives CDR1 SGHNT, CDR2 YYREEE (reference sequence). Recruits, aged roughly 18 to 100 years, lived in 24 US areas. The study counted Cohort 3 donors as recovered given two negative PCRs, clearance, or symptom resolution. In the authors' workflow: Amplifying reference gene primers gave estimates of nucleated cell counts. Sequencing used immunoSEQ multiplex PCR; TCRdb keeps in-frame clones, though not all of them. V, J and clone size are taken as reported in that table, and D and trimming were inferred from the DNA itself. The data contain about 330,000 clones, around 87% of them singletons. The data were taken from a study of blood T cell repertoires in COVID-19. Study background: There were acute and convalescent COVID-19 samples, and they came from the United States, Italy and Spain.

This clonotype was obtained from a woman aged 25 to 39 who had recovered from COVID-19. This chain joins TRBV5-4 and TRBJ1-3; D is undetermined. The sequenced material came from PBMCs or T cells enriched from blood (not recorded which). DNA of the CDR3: TGTGCCAGCAGTTCCGGGGCTGGAAACACCATATATTTT. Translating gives CASSSGAGNTIYF.